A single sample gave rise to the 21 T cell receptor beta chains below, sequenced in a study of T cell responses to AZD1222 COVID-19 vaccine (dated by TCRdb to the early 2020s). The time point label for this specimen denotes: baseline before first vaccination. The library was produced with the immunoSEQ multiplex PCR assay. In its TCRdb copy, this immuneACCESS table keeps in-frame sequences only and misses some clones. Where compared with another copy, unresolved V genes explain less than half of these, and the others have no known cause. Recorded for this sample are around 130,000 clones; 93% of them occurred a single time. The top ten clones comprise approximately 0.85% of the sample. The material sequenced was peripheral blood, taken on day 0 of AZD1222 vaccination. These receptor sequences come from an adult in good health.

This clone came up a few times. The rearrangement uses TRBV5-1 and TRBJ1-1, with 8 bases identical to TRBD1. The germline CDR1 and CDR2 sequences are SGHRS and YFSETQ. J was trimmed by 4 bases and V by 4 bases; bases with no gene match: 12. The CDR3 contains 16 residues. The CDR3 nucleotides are TGCGCCAGCAGCATACTAGGACAGGGAAAGAGCACTGAAGCTTTCTTT. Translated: CASSILGQGKSTEAFF.

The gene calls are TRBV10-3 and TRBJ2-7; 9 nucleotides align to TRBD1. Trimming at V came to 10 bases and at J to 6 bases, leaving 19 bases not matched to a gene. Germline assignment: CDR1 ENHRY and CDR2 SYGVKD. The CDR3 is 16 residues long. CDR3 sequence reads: CATGENLGQGSPEQYF. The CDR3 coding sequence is TGTGCCACCGGGGAGAATTTGGGACAGGGCTCTCCCGAGCAGTACTTC.

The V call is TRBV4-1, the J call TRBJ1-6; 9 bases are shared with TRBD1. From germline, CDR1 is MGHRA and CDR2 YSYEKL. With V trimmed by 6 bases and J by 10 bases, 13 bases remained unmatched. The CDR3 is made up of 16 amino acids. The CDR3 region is CASSRSSGQGQSPLHF. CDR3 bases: TGCGCCAGCAGTCGCAGCTCGGGACAGGGTCAATCACCCCTCCACTTT.

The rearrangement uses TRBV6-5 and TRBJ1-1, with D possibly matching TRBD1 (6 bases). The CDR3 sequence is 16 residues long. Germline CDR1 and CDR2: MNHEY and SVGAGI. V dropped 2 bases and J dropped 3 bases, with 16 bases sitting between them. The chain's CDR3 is CASSYTKQGRYTEAFF. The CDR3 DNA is TGTGCCAGCAGTTACACCAAACAGGGTCGGTACACTGAAGCTTTCTTT.

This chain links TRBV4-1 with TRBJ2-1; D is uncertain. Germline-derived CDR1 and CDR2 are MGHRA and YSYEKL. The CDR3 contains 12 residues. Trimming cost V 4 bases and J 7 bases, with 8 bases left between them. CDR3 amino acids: CASSPARNEQFF. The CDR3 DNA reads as TGCGCCAGCAGCCCCGCCAGGAATGAGCAGTTCTTC.

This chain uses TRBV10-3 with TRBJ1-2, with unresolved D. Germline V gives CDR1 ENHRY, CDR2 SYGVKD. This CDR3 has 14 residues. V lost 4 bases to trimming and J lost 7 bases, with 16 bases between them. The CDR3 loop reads CAISGLPGTGGYTF. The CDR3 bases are TGTGCCATCAGTGGCCTCCCAGGAACTGGTGGCTACACCTTC.

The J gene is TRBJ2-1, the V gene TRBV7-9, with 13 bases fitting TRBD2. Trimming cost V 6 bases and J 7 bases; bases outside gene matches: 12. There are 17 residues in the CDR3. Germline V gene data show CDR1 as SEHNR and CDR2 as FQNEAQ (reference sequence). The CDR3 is CASSRTSGGFMGNEQFF. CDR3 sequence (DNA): TGTGCCAGCAGTCGGACTAGCGGGGGATTTATGGGAAATGAGCAGTTCTTC.

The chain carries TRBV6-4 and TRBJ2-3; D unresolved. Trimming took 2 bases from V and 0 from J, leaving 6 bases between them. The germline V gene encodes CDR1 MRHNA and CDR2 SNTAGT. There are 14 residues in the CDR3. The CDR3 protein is CASSDEASTDTQYF. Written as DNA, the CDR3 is TGTGCCAGCAGTGACGAGGCTAGCACAGATACGCAGTATTTT.

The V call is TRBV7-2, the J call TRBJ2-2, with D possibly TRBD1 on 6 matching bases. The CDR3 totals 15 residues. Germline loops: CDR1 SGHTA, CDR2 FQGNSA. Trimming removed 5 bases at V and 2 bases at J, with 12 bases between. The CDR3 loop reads CASSVDRFNTGELFF. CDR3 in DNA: TGTGCCAGCAGCGTAGACAGGTTTAACACCGGGGAGCTGTTTTTT. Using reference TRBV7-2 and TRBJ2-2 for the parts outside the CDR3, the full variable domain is GAGVSQSPSNKVTEKGKDVELRCDPISGHTALYWYRQSLGQGLEFLIYFQGNSAPDKSGLPSDRFSAERTGGSVSTLTIQRTQQEDSAVYLCASSVDRFNTGELFFGEGSRLTVL.

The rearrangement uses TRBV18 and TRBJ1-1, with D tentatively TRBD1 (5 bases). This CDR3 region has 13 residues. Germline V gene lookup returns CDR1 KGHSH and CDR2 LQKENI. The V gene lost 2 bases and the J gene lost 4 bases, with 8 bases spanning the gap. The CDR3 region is CASSPGGVTEAFF. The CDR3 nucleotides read TGTGCCAGCTCACCAGGGGGAGTCACTGAAGCTTTCTTT.

The CDR3: CAIRGTENTGELFF. CDR3 bases: TGTGCCATCAGAGGGACCGAGAACACCGGGGAGCTGTTTTTT. The chain employs TRBV10-3 and TRBJ2-2; D might be TRBD1 or TRBD2, each matching 5 bases. The CDR3 loop spans 14 amino acids. Germline V lookup: CDR1 ENHRY, CDR2 SYGVKD. V was pared by 6 bases and J by 1 base, with 9 bases between.

The CDR3 DNA reads as TGTGCCAGCAGCCCCAGCGGGAGTAGTGCGCAAGAGACCCAGTACTTC. It encodes CASSPSGSSAQETQYF. The V and J genes are TRBV7-6 and TRBJ2-5, with 8 bases fitting TRBD2. Germline V gene lookup returns CDR1 SGHVS and CDR2 FNYEAQ. V shed 5 bases and J 2 bases; nucleotides not matched to a gene: 10. The CDR3 spans 16 residues.

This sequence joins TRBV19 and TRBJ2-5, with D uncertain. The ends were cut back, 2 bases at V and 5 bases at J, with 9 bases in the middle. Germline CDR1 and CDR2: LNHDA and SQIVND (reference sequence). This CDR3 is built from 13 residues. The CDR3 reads CASSIIGVETQYF. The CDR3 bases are TGTGCCAGTAGTATAATAGGAGTTGAGACCCAGTACTTC.

CDR3 nucleotide sequence: TGTGCCAGCAGTACGGGGACAGGGGGCATTCAGCCCCAGCATTTT. Residues: CASSTGTGGIQPQHF. The rearrangement links TRBV5-5 to TRBJ1-5, with 12 nucleotides matching TRBD1. Germline V gives CDR1 SGHKS, CDR2 YYEKEE (reference sequence). J was trimmed by 6 bases and V by 5 bases; bases with no gene match: 6. This CDR3 region has 15 residues.

The CDR3 sequence: CASSLSGREGEKLFF. DNA for the CDR3: TGTGCCAGCAGCTTGAGCGGCAGGGAGGGCGAAAAACTGTTTTTT. This chain uses TRBV5-8 with TRBJ1-4, with D possibly matching TRBD1 (5 bases). The germline V and J ends were trimmed by 1 base and 8 bases, with 15 bases remaining between them. Germline V gives CDR1 SGHTS, CDR2 YDEGEE. The CDR3 length is 15 residues.

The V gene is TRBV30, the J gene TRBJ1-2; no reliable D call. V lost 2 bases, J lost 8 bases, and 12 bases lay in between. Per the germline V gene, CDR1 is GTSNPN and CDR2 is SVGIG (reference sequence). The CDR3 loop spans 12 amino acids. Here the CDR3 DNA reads TGTGCCTGGAGTAGGAACCCGCAGGGCTACACCTTC. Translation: CAWSRNPQGYTF.

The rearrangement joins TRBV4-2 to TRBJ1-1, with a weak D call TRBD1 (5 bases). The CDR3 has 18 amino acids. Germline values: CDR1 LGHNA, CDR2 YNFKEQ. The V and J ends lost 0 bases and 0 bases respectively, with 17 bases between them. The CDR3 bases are TGTGCCAGCAGCCAAGATGGGGCCCTGGGCAGCTTGAACACTGAAGCTTTCTTT. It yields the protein CASSQDGALGSLNTEAFF.

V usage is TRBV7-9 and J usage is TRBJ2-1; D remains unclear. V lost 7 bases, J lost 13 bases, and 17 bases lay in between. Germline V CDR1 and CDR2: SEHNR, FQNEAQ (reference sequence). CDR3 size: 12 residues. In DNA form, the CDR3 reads TGTGCCAGCACCCCGAATAGGCTATCCCAGTTCTTC. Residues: CASTPNRLSQFF. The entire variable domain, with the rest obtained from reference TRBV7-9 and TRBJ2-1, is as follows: DTGVSQNPRHKITKRGQNVTFRCDPISEHNRLYWYRQTLGQGPEFLTYFQNEAQLEKSRLLSDRFSAERPKGSFSTLEIQRTEQGDSAMYLCASTPNRLSQFFGPGTRLTVL.

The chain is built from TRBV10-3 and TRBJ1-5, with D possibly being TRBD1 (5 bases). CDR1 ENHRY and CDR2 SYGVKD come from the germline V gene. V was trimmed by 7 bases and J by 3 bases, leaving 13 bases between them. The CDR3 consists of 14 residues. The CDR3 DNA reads TGTGCCATCAAAGACAGTTCCGACAATCAGCCCCAGCATTTT. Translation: CAIKDSSDNQPQHF.

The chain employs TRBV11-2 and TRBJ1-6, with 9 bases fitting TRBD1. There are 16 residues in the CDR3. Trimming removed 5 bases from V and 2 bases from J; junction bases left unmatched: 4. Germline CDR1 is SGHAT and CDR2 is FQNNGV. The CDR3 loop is CASSQTGGPYNSPLHF. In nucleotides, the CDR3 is TGTGCCAGCAGCCAAACAGGGGGCCCCTATAATTCACCCCTCCACTTT.

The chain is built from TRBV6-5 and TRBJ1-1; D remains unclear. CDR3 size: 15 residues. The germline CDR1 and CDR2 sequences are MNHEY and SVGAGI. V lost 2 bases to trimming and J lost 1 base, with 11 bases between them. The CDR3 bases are TGTGCCAGCAGTTACCGGAGGTCTTGGAACACTGAAGCTTTCTTT. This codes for CASSYRRSWNTEAFF.